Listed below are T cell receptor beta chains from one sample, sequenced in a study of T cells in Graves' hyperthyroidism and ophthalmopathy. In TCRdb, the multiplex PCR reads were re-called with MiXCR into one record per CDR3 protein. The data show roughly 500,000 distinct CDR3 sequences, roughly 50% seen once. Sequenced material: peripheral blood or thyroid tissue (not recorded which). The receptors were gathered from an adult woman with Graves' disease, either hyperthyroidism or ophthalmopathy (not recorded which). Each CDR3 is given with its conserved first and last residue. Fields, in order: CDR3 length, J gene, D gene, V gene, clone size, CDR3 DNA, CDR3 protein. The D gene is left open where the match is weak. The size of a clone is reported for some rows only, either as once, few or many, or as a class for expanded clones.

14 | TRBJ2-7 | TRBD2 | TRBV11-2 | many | TGTGCCAGCAGCTTCTTTGAGGGAGGGCTTGAGCAGTACTTC | CASSFFEGGLEQYF
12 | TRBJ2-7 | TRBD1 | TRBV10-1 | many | TGCGCCAGCAGCGGACAGGGTGGCGAGCAGTACTTC | CASSGQGGEQYF
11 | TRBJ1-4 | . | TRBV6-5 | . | TGTGCCAGCAGTTACCGGGGGAAACTGTTTTTT | CASSYRGKLFF
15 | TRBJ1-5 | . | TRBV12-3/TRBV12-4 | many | TGTGCCAGCAGCGCGGGACCCCGGAGCAATCAGCCCCAGCATTTT | CASSAGPRSNQPQHF
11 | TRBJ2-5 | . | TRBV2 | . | TGTGCCAGCAGCCTGCCCCGGTCACAGTACTTC | CASSLPRSQYF
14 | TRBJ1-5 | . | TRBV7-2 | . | TGTGCCAGCAGCTCAGGAGGGGTGCTGCAGCCCCAGCATTTT | CASSSGGVLQPQHF
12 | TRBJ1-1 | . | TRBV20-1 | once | TGCAGTGCTACGGGGGGTATGGCTGAAGCTTTCTTT | CSATGGMAEAFF
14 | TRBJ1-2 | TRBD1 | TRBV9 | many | TGTGCCAGCAGCCCCAAAGACAGGGGTTTCGGCTACACCTTC | CASSPKDRGFGYTF
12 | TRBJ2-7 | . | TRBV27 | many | TGTGCCAGCAGTGGACAGTCGGGGGAGCAGTACTTC | CASSGQSGEQYF
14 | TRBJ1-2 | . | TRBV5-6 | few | TGTGCCAGCAGCTTGGGACAGGCAGTCTATGGCTACACCTTC | CASSLGQAVYGYTF
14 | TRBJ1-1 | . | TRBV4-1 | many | TGCGCCAGCAGCCAAGTCGCGTGGAACACTGAAGCTTTCTTT | CASSQVAWNTEAFF
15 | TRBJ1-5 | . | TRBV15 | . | TGTGCCACCAGCTTGGCCGGGTTGGAAAATCAGCCCCAGCATTTT | CATSLAGLENQPQHF
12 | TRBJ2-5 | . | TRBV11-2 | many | TGTGCCAGCAGCCCGGGCCAAGAGACCCAGTACTTC | CASSPGQETQYF
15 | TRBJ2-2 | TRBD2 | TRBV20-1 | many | TGCAGTGCTTCCGCTAGCGGGATAGGGACCGGGGAGCTGTTTTTT | CSASASGIGTGELFF
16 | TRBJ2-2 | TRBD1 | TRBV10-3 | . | TGTGCCATCAAAACCTCTCCAGGGGGAAACACCGGGGAGCTGTTTTTT | CAIKTSPGGNTGELFF
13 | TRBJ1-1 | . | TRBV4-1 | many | TGCGCCAGTCTCGGGCACACTGACACTGAAGCTTTCTTT | CASLGHTDTEAFF
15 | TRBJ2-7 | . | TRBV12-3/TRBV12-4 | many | TGTGCCAGCAGTTCCGGTAGAGGGAATGCGAACGAGCAGTACTTC | CASSSGRGNANEQYF
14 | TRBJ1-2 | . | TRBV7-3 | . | TGTGCCAGCAGCGCGCGAGGGGCCAACTATGGCTACACCTTC | CASSARGANYGYTF
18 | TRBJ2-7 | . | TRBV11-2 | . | TGTGCTAGGACGCTCCTACTAAGCTGCTGGCAGGGAGGGGGGGAGCAGTACTTC | CARTLLLSCWQGGGEQYF
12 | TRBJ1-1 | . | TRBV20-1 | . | TGCAGTGCTAGAGTTTGGGAAGCTGAAGCTTTCTTT | CSARVWEAEAFF
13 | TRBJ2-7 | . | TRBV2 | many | TGTGCCAGCAGTCCCGGGGAGATCTACGAGCAGTACTTC | CASSPGEIYEQYF
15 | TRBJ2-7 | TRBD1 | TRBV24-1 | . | TGTGCCACCAGTGATCCGACAGGGGGCCGGTACGAGCAGTACTTC | CATSDPTGGRYEQYF
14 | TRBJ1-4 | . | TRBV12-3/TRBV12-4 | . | TGTGCCAGCAGTTTAGGAGACAGTTGGGAAAAACTGTTTTTT | CASSLGDSWEKLFF
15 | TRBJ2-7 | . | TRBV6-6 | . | TGTGCCAGCAGTTCAGGGAGATTCAGGACCTACGAGCAGTACTTC | CASSSGRFRTYEQYF
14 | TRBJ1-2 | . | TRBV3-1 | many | TGTGCCAGCAGCCGATGGACAGCTAACTATGGCTACACCTTC | CASSRWTANYGYTF
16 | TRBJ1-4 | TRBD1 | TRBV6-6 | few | TGTGCCAGCAGCTTCGGACAGGGTGCAACTAATGAAAAACTGTTTTTT | CASSFGQGATNEKLFF
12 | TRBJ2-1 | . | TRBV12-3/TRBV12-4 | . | TGTGCCAGCAGTTTCAAGTACAATGAGCAGTTCTTC | CASSFKYNEQFF
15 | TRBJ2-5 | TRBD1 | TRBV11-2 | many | TGTGCCAGCAGCTTCCCGGGACAGGGAGGAGAGACCCAGTACTTC | CASSFPGQGGETQYF
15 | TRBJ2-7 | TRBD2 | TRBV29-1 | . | TGCAGCTCCCCCACTAGCGGGAGGGACTCCTACGAGCAGTACTTC | CSSPTSGRDSYEQYF
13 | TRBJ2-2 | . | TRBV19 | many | TGTGCCACATCACGGCTAATTACCGGGGAGCTGTTTTTT | CATSRLITGELFF
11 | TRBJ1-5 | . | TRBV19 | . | TGTGCCAGTAGTAACAGAGGGGTTGAGCATTTT | CASSNRGVEHF
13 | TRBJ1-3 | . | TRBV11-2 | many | TGTGCCACCCAGGTTCGCTCTGGAAACACCATATATTTT | CATQVRSGNTIYF
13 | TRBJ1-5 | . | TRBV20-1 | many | TGCAGTGCCCGCAGACCCGAGGGGCAGCCCCAGCATTTT | CSARRPEGQPQHF
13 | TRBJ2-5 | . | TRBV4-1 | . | TGCGCCAGCAGCCAAGCAGTGACGGAGACCCAGTACTTC | CASSQAVTETQYF
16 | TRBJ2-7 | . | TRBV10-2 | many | TGCGCCAGCAGTGAGTCGGGTCATACGGGATCCTACGAGCAGTACTTC | CASSESGHTGSYEQYF
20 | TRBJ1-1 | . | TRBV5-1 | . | TGCGCCAGCAAAGCCGGGACGGGGCAGAATCCTAACTATGGCTACACTGAAGCTTTCTTT | CASKAGTGQNPNYGYTEAFF
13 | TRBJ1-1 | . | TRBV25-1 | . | TGTGCCAGCAGTGAATTGGAAAGCACTGAAGCTTTCTTT | CASSELESTEAFF
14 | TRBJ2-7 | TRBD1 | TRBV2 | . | TGTGCCAGCAGCCCCATGGACAGGGACTACGAGCAGTACTTC | CASSPMDRDYEQYF
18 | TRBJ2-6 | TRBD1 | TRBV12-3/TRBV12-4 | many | TGTGCCAGCAGCAGGGGACAGGGCCCATTATCTGGGGCCAACGTCCTGACTTTC | CASSRGQGPLSGANVLTF
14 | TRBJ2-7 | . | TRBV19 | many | TGTGCCAGTAGTACCGGAGGGCCCGGTTACGAGCAGTACTTC | CASSTGGPGYEQYF
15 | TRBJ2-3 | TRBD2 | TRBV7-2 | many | TGTGCCAGCAGCAGCGGGGTCTCTGGCACAGATACGCAGTATTTT | CASSSGVSGTDTQYF
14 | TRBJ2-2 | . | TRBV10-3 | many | TGTGCCGCCCGGCGGACGGAGAACGCCGGGGAGCTGTTTTTT | CAARRTENAGELFF
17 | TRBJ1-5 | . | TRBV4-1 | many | TGCGCCAGCAGCCAAGTCGTGTTGCGAAATAGCAATCAGCCCCAGCATTTT | CASSQVVLRNSNQPQHF
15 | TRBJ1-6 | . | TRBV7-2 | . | TGTGCCAGCAGCTTAGGACTAGCGGGAGATTCACCCCTCCACTTT | CASSLGLAGDSPLHF
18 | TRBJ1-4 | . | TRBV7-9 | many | TGTGCCAGCAGCCCCATTTGGGATTGGGGAGTATGGGATGAAAAACTGTTTTTT | CASSPIWDWGVWDEKLFF
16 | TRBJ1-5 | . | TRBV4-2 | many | TGTGCCAGCAGCCAAGATAACAGTTATAGCAATCAGCCCCAGCATTTT | CASSQDNSYSNQPQHF
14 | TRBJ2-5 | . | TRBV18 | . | TGTGCCAGCTCACCAACGACAGAACAAGAGACCCAGTACTTC | CASSPTTEQETQYF
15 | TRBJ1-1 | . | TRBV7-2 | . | TGCGCCGGCCGGTCGGAAGGGGGTGAGAACACTGAAGCTTTCTTT | CAGRSEGGENTEAFF
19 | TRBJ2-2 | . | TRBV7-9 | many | TGTGCCTGCCGGGGCTTAACCGTGGCAGGCACACTTAACACCGGGGAGCTGTTTTTT | CACRGLTVAGTLNTGELFF
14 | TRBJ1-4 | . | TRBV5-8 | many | TGTGCCAGCAGCTTTGGGTCACAGAATGAAAAACTGTTTTTT | CASSFGSQNEKLFF
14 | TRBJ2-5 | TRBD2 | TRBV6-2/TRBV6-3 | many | TGTGCCAGCAAGGTTGGCGGGAGTCGGGAGACCCAGTACTTC | CASKVGGSRETQYF
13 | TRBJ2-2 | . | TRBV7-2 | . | TGTGCCAGCAGCTTACCCAGGGCCGGGGAGCTGTTTTTT | CASSLPRAGELFF
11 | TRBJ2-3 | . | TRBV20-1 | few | TGCAGTGCGGGTTCGACAGATACGCAGTATTTT | CSAGSTDTQYF
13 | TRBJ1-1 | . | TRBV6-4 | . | TGTGCCAGCAGTGACTCGACGGGGGGTATAGCTTTCTTT | CASSDSTGGIAFF
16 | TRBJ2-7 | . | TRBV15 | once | TGTGCCACCAGCAGGTCCGTCCCCCGGATCTCCTACGAGCAGTACTTC | CATSRSVPRISYEQYF
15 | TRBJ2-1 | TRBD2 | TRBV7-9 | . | TGTGCCAGCAGCTTAATTAGCGGGAGCTACAATGAGCAGTTCTTC | CASSLISGSYNEQFF
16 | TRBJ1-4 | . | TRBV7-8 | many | TGTGCCAGCAGCACATGGATGGGGGGATCGCGTGAAAAACTGTTTTTT | CASSTWMGGSREKLFF
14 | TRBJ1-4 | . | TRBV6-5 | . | TGTGCCAGCAGTTACCAGGCCGGTAATGAAAAACTGTTTTTT | CASSYQAGNEKLFF
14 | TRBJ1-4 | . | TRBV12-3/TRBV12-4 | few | TGTGCCAGCAGCCGGGGGGCGGATAATGAAAAACTGTTTTTT | CASSRGADNEKLFF
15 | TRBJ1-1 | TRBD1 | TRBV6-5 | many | TGTGCCAGCAGTCGGTGGACAGGGTGGGACACTGAAGCTTTCTTT | CASSRWTGWDTEAFF